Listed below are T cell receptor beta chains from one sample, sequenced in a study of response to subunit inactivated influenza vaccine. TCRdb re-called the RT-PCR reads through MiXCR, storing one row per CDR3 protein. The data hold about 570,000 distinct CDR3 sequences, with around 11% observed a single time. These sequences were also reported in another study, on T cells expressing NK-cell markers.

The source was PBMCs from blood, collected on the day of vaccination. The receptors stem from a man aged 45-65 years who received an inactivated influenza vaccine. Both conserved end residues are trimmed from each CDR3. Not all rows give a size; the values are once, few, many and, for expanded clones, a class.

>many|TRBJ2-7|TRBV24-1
ATSAGGSYEQY
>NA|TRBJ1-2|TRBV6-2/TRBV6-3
ASSYSHGERGYT
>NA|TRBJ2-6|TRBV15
ATSRQGSGANVLT
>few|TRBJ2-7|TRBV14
ASSQTGQGPIEQY
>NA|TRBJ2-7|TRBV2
ASSEDRGLIYEQY
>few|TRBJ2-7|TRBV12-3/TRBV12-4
ASRGLAGGRSSYEQY
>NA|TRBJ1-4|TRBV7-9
ASSVKLGLAEKLF
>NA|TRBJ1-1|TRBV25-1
ASSGYRGRDTEAF
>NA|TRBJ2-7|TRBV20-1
SASEFGVAYEQY
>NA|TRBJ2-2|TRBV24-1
ATSDEPGLGGWSGELF
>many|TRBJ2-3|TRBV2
ASRGLAGGSTQY
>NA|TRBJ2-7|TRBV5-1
ASSLGSSGPTYEQY
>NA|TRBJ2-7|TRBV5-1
ASSITRGSYEQY
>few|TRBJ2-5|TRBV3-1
ATSPGAGTLGETQY
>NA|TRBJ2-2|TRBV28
ASSRLAGGGELF
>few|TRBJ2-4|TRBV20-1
SAREGENIQY
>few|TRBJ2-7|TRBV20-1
SARLVDFYEQY
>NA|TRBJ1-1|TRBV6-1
ASISQGGAF
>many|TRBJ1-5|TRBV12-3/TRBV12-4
ASSKTGGAQPQH
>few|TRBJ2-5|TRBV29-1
SVGQVIQETQY
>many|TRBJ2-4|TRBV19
ASSRNLEGPNIQY
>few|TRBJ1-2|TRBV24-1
ATSDSPPGGANYGYT
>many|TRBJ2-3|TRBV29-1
SVEGTVTDTQY
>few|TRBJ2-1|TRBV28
ASRPIGRSSYNEQF
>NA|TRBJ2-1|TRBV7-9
ASSLDSGGNEQF
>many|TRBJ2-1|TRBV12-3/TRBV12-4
ASSSMDRGINNEQF
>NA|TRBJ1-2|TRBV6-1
ASSGSGGGDYGYT
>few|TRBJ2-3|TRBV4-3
ASSQDYGWTPGDTQY
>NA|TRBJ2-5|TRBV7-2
ASSFNRGETQY
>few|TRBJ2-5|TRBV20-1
SAQDRGQETQY
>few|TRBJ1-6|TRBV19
ASRRSLNSPLH
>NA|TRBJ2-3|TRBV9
ASSVDYGERAQY
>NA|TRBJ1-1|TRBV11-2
ASSFGGAMNTEAF
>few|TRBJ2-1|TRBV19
ASSIVDGYNEQF
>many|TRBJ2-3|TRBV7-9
ASSLVAGITDTQY
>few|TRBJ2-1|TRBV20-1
SASGGGAGSYNEQF
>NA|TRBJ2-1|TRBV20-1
SAPRVGGGYNEQF
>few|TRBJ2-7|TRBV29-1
SVEDARRGQNYEQY
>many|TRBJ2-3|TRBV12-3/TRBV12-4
ASRTEGGTQY
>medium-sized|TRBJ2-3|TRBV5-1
ASSTEPSGGEHTQY